A single sample gave rise to the 20 T cell receptor beta chains below, sequenced in a study of OX40 agonist ivuxolimab in advanced cancers. The table came from immunoSEQ multiplex PCR; TCRdb's copy has only in-frame clones and leaves some out. The sample lists tens of thousands of clones, approximately 92% occurring once. The source was CD4+ or CD8+ T cells sorted from blood, collected in a trial of the OX40 agonist ivuxolimab. These receptor sequences come from an adult with an advanced solid tumor such as melanoma, head and neck, liver or kidney cancer.

This chain joins TRBV14 and TRBJ2-1; D gene unclear. This CDR3 has 15 residues. The germline V gene has CDR1 SGHDN and CDR2 FVKESK. Trimming removed 0 bases from V and 0 bases from J, with 6 bases in between. The CDR3 coding sequence is TGTGCCAGCAGCCAAGATGGGTCCTCCTACAATGAGCAGTTCTTC. This encodes CASSQDGSSYNEQFF.

The chain joins TRBV29-1 to TRBJ2-2; D is unresolved. CDR1 and CDR2 (germline): SQVTM, ANQGSEA. This CDR3 is 14 amino acids long. Between the trimmed V and J ends, which lost 0 bases and 1 base, there was a span of 6 bases. The CDR3 here is CSVEERLNTGELFF. CDR3 nucleotide sequence: TGCAGCGTTGAAGAGCGACTGAACACCGGGGAGCTGTTTTTT.

Of note for this clone: This sample includes further DNA sequences coding for the same CDR3. The V call is TRBV5-6, the J call TRBJ2-7; D is perhaps TRBD2 (5 bases). V lost 2 bases and J 7 bases, leaving 16 bases between the germline ends. The CDR3 is 14 amino acids. Germline V CDR1 and CDR2: SGHDT, YYEEEE. CDR3 coding DNA: TGTGCCAGCAGCTTTGGGCTAGCCCCCCCTGAGCAGTACTTC. Translating it yields CASSFGLAPPEQYF.

J is TRBJ2-7 and V is TRBV5-1, with D maybe TRBD2 (6 bases). CDR1 is SGHRS, CDR2 YFSETQ, per germline. The ends were cut back, 1 base at V and 6 bases at J, with 11 bases in the middle. The CDR3 is 13 amino acids. The CDR3 sequence: CASSLSAGREQYF. In DNA, the CDR3 is TGCGCCAGCAGCTTGAGTGCGGGACGCGAGCAGTACTTC. The whole variable domain, filled in from reference TRBV5-1 and TRBJ2-7, reads KAGVTQTPRYLIKTRGQQVTLSCSPISGHRSVSWYQQTPGQGLQFLFEYFSETQRNKGNFPGRFSGRQFSNSRSEMNVSTLELGDSALYLCASSLSAGREQYFGPGTRLTVT.

V gene TRBV5-8 combines with J gene TRBJ2-1; TRBD2 matches at 7 bases. Germline CDR1 SGHTS, CDR2 YDEGEE. With V trimmed by 0 bases and J by 4 bases, 10 bases remained unmatched. The CDR3 runs 17 residues. The DNA for the CDR3 is TGTGCCAGCAGCTTGGTAATTCGGGCTAGCGGTTACAATGAGCAGTTCTTC. As protein: CASSLVIRASGYNEQFF.

The CDR3 DNA reads as TGTGCCAGTAGTATAGGTGATAGCTACTTGGATGAGCAGTTCTTC. It specifies CASSIGDSYLDEQFF. The genes are TRBV19 and TRBJ2-1; D not certain. Trimming removed 1 base from V and 8 bases from J, with 15 bases in between. Germline V gives CDR1 LNHDA, CDR2 SQIVND (reference sequence). The CDR3 covers 15 residues.

V usage is TRBV2 and J usage is TRBJ2-7, with 8 bases aligning to TRBD2. The length of the CDR3 is 16 residues. V was pared by 6 bases and J by 5 bases, with 15 bases of the junction left unmatched. CDR1 and CDR2 from the germline V gene are SNHLY and FYNNEI. CDR3: CASRSGSGVPRDEQYF. CDR3 nucleotides: TGTGCCAGCAGATCGGGTAGCGGGGTCCCTCGGGACGAGCAGTACTTC.

The V gene is TRBV4-1, the J gene TRBJ1-1; 8 positions agree with TRBD1. Per the germline V gene, CDR1 is MGHRA and CDR2 is YSYEKL. V lost 6 bases to trimming and J lost 1 base; unmatched junction nucleotides: 1. The CDR3 has 13 amino acids. CDR3 in amino acids: CASRDRGNTEAFF. CDR3 nucleotide sequence: TGCGCCAGCAGAGACAGGGGGAACACTGAAGCTTTCTTT.

This rearrangement joins TRBV7-9 to TRBJ1-4; 8 positions agree with TRBD1. CDR1 SEHNR and CDR2 FQNEAQ come from the germline V gene (reference sequence). With V trimmed by 4 bases and J by 0 bases, 1 base remained unmatched. The CDR3 is made up of 15 amino acids. DNA for the CDR3: TGTGCCAGCAGCTCGGGACAGGCAACTAATGAAAAACTGTTTTTT. Its protein is CASSSGQATNEKLFF.

V and J are TRBV6-5 and TRBJ2-1; 7 nucleotides match TRBD2. With 2 bases clipped from V and 2 bases from J, the junction kept 0 bases outside the gene matches. The CDR3 length is 14 residues. From germline, CDR1 is MNHEY and CDR2 SVGAGI. The CDR3 protein is CASSYGLAYNEQFF. The CDR3 DNA reads TGTGCCAGCAGTTACGGACTAGCCTACAATGAGCAGTTCTTC.

V usage is TRBV5-5 and J usage is TRBJ1-3; 7 bases are a match to TRBD1. Looked up from germline, CDR1 is SGHKS and CDR2 is YYEKEE (reference sequence). V dropped 3 bases and J dropped 0; count of bases not matched to a gene: 15. The CDR3 contains 19 residues. CDR3 in DNA: TGTGCCAGCAGCTGGGACTGGATATCGGACAGGATCTCTGGAAACACCATATATTTT. It yields the protein CASSWDWISDRISGNTIYF.

The CDR3: CASSLDGGSTDTQYF. The DNA of the CDR3 is TGTGCCAGCAGCTTGGATGGGGGTTCCACAGATACGCAGTATTTT. The J gene is TRBJ2-3, the V gene TRBV5-8; D might be TRBD1 or TRBD2, each matching 5 bases. This CDR3 has 15 amino acids. CDR1 SGHTS and CDR2 YDEGEE come from the germline V gene. Trimming removed 0 bases at V and 2 bases at J, with 10 bases between.

The chain recombines TRBV29-1 with TRBJ2-7, with D hard to call. V was shortened by 4 bases and J by 4 bases, with 11 bases between the two germline ends. This CDR3 region has 12 residues. Germline loops: CDR1 SQVTM, CDR2 ANQGSEA. CDR3 sequence: CSVVSLRYEQYF. Here the CDR3 DNA reads TGCAGCGTTGTGAGTTTGAGGTACGAGCAGTACTTC.

CDR3 sequence reads: CASSLTGANSEAFF. The CDR3 bases are TGCGCCAGCAGCTTGACCGGGGCGAACTCCGAAGCTTTCTTT. This chain uses TRBV5-1 with TRBJ1-1, with a tentative D call TRBD1 (5 bases). The germline gives CDR1 SGHRS, CDR2 YFSETQ. V lost 1 base and J lost 8, with 15 bases in between. The CDR3 is 14 amino acids.

The rearrangement joins TRBV14 to TRBJ2-5; D possibly corresponds to TRBD2 (5 bases). The V end lost 3 bases, the J end lost 2 bases, and 16 bases lay between the germline ends. This CDR3 region has 16 residues. Germline V gives CDR1 SGHDN, CDR2 FVKESK. The CDR3 loop reads CASSQNEGPRQETQYF. The CDR3 coding sequence is TGTGCCAGCAGCCAGAACGAGGGCCCCAGGCAAGAGACCCAGTACTTC.

The rearrangement links TRBV18 to TRBJ1-4; D unresolved. The V gene's germline CDR1 is KGHSH and CDR2 LQKENI. This CDR3 has 15 residues. Trimming took 3 bases from V and 0 from J, leaving 8 bases between them. This chain's CDR3 is CASSPTGSTNEKLFF. CDR3 DNA sequence: TGTGCCAGCTCACCTACGGGGTCAACTAATGAAAAACTGTTTTTT.

The genes are TRBV4-1 and TRBJ2-5; TRBD1 might be the D (5 bases). CDR3 size: 14 residues. Germline CDR1 MGHRA, CDR2 YSYEKL. Trimming removed 7 bases from V and 4 bases from J, with 16 bases in between. CDR3 sequence reads: CASNPSDSLETQYF. The CDR3 DNA is TGCGCCAGCAACCCGTCTGACAGTCTAGAGACCCAGTACTTC.

V and J are TRBV5-6 and TRBJ2-7; TRBD2 matches at 11 bases. The ends lost 1 base at V and 2 bases at J; junction bases unmatched: 8. CDR1 SGHDT and CDR2 YYEEEE come from the germline V gene. CDR3 length: 17 amino acids. CDR3 loop: CASSLLELAGVAYEQYF. CDR3 nucleotides: TGTGCCAGCAGCTTGCTGGAACTAGCGGGAGTGGCCTACGAGCAGTACTTC.

This chain joins TRBV27 and TRBJ2-7, with D possibly matching TRBD1 (5 bases). The CDR3 has 13 residues. V was cut by 5 bases and J by 6 bases, with 14 bases left in between. The germline CDR1 and CDR2 sequences are MNHEY and SMNVEV (reference sequence). The CDR3 DNA reads TGTGCCAGCAGTCCCTCTGGGGCCCTCGAGCAGTACTTC. Translated, it gives CASSPSGALEQYF.

This clone was detected once. Here the CDR3 reads CASSPEGDSYNEQFF. The CDR3 region has the DNA TGTGCCAGCAGCCCCGAAGGAGATTCTTACAATGAGCAGTTCTTC. This chain joins TRBV7-8 and TRBJ2-1; no firm D call. This CDR3 has 15 amino acids. V lost 5 bases and J 4 bases, leaving 15 bases between the germline ends. Germline-derived CDR1 and CDR2 are SGHVS and FQNEAQ. The full variable domain, its missing parts supplied by reference TRBV7-8 and TRBJ2-1, is GAGVSQSPRYKVAKRGQDVALRCDPISGHVSLFWYQQALGQGPEFLTYFQNEAQLDKSGLPSDRFFAERPEGSVSTLKIQRTQQEDSAVYLCASSPEGDSYNEQFFGPGTRLTVL.